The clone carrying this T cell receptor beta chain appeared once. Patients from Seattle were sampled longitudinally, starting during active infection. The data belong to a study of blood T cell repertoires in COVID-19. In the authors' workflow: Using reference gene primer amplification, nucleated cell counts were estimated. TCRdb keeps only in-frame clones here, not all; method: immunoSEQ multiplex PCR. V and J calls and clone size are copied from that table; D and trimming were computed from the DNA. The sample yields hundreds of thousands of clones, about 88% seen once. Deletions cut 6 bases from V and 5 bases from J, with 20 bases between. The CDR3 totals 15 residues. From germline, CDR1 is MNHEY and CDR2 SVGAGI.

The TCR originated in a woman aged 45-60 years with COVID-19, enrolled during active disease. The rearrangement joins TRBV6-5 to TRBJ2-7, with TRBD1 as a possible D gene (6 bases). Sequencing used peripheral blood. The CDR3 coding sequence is TGTGCCAGCAGCGCGGACAGAGGTGAATTCCACGAGCAGTACTTC. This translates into CASSADRGEFHEQYF.